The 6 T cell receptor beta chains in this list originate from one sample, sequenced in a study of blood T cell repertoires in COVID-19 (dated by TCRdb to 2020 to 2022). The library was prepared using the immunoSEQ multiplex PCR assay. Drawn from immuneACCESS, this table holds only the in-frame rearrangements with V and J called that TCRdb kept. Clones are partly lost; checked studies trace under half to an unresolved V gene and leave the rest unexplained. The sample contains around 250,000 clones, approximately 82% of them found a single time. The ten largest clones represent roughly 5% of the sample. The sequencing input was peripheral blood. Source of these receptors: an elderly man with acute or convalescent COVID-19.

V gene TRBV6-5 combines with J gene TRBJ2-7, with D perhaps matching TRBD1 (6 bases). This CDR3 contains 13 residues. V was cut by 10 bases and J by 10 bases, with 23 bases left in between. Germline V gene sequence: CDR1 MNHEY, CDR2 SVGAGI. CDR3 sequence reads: CAIASDSFSGQYF. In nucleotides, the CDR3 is TGTGCCATCGCGTCGGACAGTTTCTCCGGCCAGTACTTC.

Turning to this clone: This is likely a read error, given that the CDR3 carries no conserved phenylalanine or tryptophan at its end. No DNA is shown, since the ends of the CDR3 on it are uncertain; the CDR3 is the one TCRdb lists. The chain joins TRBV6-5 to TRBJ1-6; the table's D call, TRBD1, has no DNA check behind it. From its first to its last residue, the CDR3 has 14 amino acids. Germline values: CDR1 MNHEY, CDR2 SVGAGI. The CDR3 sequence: CASSRTRSSHRRFV.

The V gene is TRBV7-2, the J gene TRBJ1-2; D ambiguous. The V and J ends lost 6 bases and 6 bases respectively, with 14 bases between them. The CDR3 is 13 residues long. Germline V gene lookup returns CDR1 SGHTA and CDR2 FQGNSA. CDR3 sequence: CASSLGLNDGYTF. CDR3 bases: TGTGCCAGCAGTCTGGGCCTAAACGATGGCTACACCTTC.

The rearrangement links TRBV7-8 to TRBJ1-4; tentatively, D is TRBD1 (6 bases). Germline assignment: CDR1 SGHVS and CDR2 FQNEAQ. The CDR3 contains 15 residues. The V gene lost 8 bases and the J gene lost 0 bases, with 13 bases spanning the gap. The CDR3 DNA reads TGTGCCAGCCGGAGGACAGAAACAACTAATGAAAAACTGTTTTTT. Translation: CASRRTETTNEKLFF.

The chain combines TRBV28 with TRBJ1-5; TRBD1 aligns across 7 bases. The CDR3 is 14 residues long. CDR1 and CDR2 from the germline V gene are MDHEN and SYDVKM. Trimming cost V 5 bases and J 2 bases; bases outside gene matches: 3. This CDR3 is CASSSGQGNQPQHF. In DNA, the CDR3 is TGTGCCAGCAGTAGTGGACAGGGCAATCAGCCCCAGCATTTT.

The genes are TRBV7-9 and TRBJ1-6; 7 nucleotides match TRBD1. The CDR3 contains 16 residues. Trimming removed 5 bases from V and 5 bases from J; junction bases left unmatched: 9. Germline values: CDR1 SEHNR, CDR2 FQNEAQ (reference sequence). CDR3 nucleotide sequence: TGTGCCAGCAGCCCGGTCGGGACAGCAGATAATTCACCCCTCCACTTT. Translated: CASSPVGTADNSPLHF. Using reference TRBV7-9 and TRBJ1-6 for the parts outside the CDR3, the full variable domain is DTGVSQNPRHKITKRGQNVTFRCDPISEHNRLYWYRQTLGQGPEFLTYFQNEAQLEKSRLLSDRFSAERPKGSFSTLEIQRTEQGDSAMYLCASSPVGTADNSPLHFGNGTRLTVT.